This record looks at one TCR beta chain sequence and its context. This clonotype appeared many times. The target of this receptor is not known. Per-base quality was not reported, and no clone a single base away is much larger than it. V gives up 2 bases and J gives up 1 base, and the segment between their germline ends measures 12 bases. The CDR3 covers 15 residues, taking in both the cysteine and the phenylalanine. The DNA shown is the 45-base CDR3, in frame from base 1. Based on the germline V gene, the CDR1 and CDR2 sequences are SGHTA and FQGNSA. This entry comes from a study of CD8 T cells in ankylosing spondylitis (TCRdb year 2017). Regarding the complete study: T cell receptor beta repertoires were profiled in healthy donors and ankylosing spondylitis patients so that disease-linked TCR variants could be found. The whole study cohort included over a hundred healthy donors and 25 ankylosing spondylitis patients. Peripheral blood was sampled, and synovial fluid was additionally collected from ankylosing spondylitis patients. Study-wide findings and limitations: A TCR beta motif of 8 or 9 highly homologous amino acid variants appeared characteristic of blood from ankylosing spondylitis patients. In peripheral blood, the disease-linked clones were found at relatively low frequencies and had a CD8+ phenotype. Some of the motif variants had been reported before in the synovial fluid and blood of reactive arthritis patients, a finding that suggests common disease-initiation mechanisms. The disease-linked clones were reported to be significantly enriched in matched synovial fluid samples from ankylosing spondylitis patients.

Sequencing instrument: Illumina HiSeq 2500. TCR beta libraries were prepared by quantitative 5'-RACE with molecular barcodes. The paper's data handling went like this. A new computational method based on a probabilistic model of VDJ rearrangement was used to identify disease-linked TCR variants. Using fastp at Q25 and MiXCR, TCRdb reprocessed the public reads and kept productive beta chains. All rows with the same CDR3 protein become a single entry with the most common DNA and genes. These V and J calls rely on TCRdb rather than the paper's analysis. The sample contains some 840,000 distinct CDR3 sequences, about 10% of them found a single time. Together, the top ten hold about 0.5% of the sample.

The sequence derives from a male donor with ankylosing spondylitis. This chain joins TRBV7-2 to TRBJ2-7; the D gene cannot be resolved reliably. The sequenced sample was blood, either unsorted or a sorted T cell fraction (not recorded which). The CDR3 region: CASSLTVAASYEQYF. The nucleotides are TGTGCCAGCAGCTTAACAGTTGCAGCTTCCTACGAGCAGTACTTC.